This TCR beta chain appears in the sequencing data of a study of identical twins. Whole-study findings and limits: Models, which agreed with sharing between unrelated individuals, nonetheless underestimated the out-of-frame TCR alpha sharing seen in monozygotic twins. Instead of following the same donors, the conclusions were based on cross-sectional statistical analysis. Within twin pairs, the out-of-frame alpha sequences they shared showed excess low generation probability.

In this sample, this clonotype turned up many times. Its matching antigen is unknown. Its ends do not fully match the called genes, so a read error is possible. There were only healthy Caucasians among the donors. TCRdb itself ran the 5' RACE reads through MiXCR, one entry per CDR3 protein. Of about 340,000 distinct CDR3 sequences in the sample, about 12% were seen once. The germline V gene has CDR1 MRHNA and CDR2 SNTAGT. This CDR3 is built from 11 residues. The sample was also reused in another study, on yellow fever vaccine responses in identical twins.

Sequencing was done on a sample of CD8+ T cells sorted from blood. This receptor was taken from a young woman in good health. The J gene is TRBJ2-1, the V gene TRBV6-4; D is undetermined. This CDR3 is CASSDSNEQFF. As DNA, the CDR3 is TGCGCCAGCAGTGACTCCAATGAGCAGTTCTTC.